These 25 T cell receptor beta chains were all obtained from the same sample, sequenced in a study of cytomegalovirus exposure and HLA in healthy donors. The table came from immunoSEQ multiplex PCR; TCRdb's copy has only in-frame clones and leaves some out. The sample lists 230,000 or so clones; 80% to 90% were seen once. Sequencing used PBMCs. Receptors originate from a woman under 30 in good health and CMV-seronegative.

The rearrangement uses TRBV5-1 and TRBJ2-1; 7 positions match TRBD2. V dropped 3 bases and J dropped 9; count of bases not matched to a gene: 3. CDR1 SGHRS and CDR2 YFSETQ come from the germline V gene. CDR3 length: 12 amino acids. The CDR3 DNA reads as TGCGCCAGCAGCTGGGAGGGCGGTGAGCAGTTCTTC. This encodes CASSWEGGEQFF. Full variable domain (rest looked up from reference TRBV5-1 and TRBJ2-1): KAGVTQTPRYLIKTRGQQVTLSCSPISGHRSVSWYQQTPGQGLQFLFEYFSETQRNKGNFPGRFSGRQFSNSRSEMNVSTLELGDSALYLCASSWEGGEQFFGPGTRLTVL.

This clone was observed a single time. V is TRBV4-1 and J is TRBJ2-2; D call uncertain. The CDR3 is 13 residues long. Germline V gene sequence: CDR1 MGHRA, CDR2 YSYEKL. Trimming removed 6 bases at V and 7 bases at J, with 12 bases between. CDR3 amino acids: CASSSTLGGELFF. In DNA, the CDR3 is TGCGCCAGCAGTTCGACTTTGGGCGGGGAGCTGTTTTTT.

The chain combines TRBV2 with TRBJ1-3; TRBD1 aligns across 8 bases. The CDR3 length is 15 residues. J gave up 1 base and V 4 bases, and 3 bases lay outside the gene matches. Per germline, CDR1 SNHLY and CDR2 FYNNEI. Here the CDR3 reads CASSARTGSGNTIYF. DNA for the CDR3: TGTGCCAGCAGTGCCAGGACAGGGTCTGGAAACACCATATATTTT.

The chain is built from TRBV12-5 and TRBJ2-2; TRBD2 matches 11 bases. CDR1 is LGHNT, CDR2 FRNRAP, per germline. This CDR3 is 18 amino acids long. The V segment lost 1 base and the J segment 3 bases; nucleotides outside the gene matches: 7. CDR3: CASGLASLAGGDTGELFF. CDR3 nucleotides: TGTGCTAGTGGTTTGGCATCATTAGCGGGAGGGGACACCGGGGAGCTGTTTTTT.

The chain has TRBV30 and TRBJ2-7, with 10 positions matching TRBD1. V lost 5 bases, J lost 4 bases, and 2 bases stayed unmatched. CDR3 length equals 12 residues. Germline V gives CDR1 GTSNPN, CDR2 SVGIG (reference sequence). CDR3 amino acids: CAWGTGAYEQYF. In DNA, the CDR3 is TGTGCCTGGGGGACAGGGGCTTACGAGCAGTACTTC.

This clone was seen just once. V and J are TRBV7-8 and TRBJ2-1, with 8 bases fitting TRBD2. CDR3 size: 15 residues. The germline CDR1 and CDR2 sequences are SGHVS and FQNEAQ. Trimming removed 5 bases from V and 5 bases from J; junction bases left unmatched: 8. The CDR3 DNA follows: TGTGCCAGCAGCCCGAGCGGGAGCCTCGACAATGAGCAGTTCTTC. It translates to CASSPSGSLDNEQFF.

The chain recombines TRBV27 with TRBJ2-3, with 11 bases that match TRBD2. V was pared by 3 bases and J by 4 bases, with 9 bases of the junction left unmatched. The CDR3 runs to 17 residues. The germline V gene encodes CDR1 MNHEY and CDR2 SMNVEV (reference sequence). The DNA of the CDR3 is TGTGCCAGCAGTTTTATCGGACTAGCGGGTTCGGCAGATACGCAGTATTTT. Amino acid sequence: CASSFIGLAGSADTQYF.

The V and J genes are TRBV7-9 and TRBJ2-7; TRBD1 agrees at 7 bases. The CDR3 sequence is 14 residues long. Trimming cost V 3 bases and J 7 bases; bases outside gene matches: 9. Germline assignment: CDR1 SEHNR and CDR2 FQNEAQ (reference sequence). CDR3 coding DNA: TGTGCCAGCAGCTTCGCGACAGGGCCAGCTGAGCAGTACTTC. This sequence encodes CASSFATGPAEQYF.

The CDR3 loop reads CASSETGRGNTIYF. The CDR3 region has the DNA TGTGCCAGCAGTGAGACAGGGCGTGGAAACACCATATATTTT. The V call is TRBV6-1, the J call TRBJ1-3; 7 bases align to TRBD1. CDR1 and CDR2 from the germline V gene are MNHNS and SASEGT. This CDR3 is built from 14 residues. The junction had 2 bases not matched to a gene; V was cut back by 3 bases and J by 3 bases.

This chain joins TRBV13 and TRBJ1-4; no clear D gene. The CDR3 runs to 12 residues. V was clipped by 5 bases and J by 4 bases, with 5 bases between them. The germline CDR1 and CDR2 sequences are PRHDT and FYEKMQ (reference sequence). The CDR3 reads CASSVYNEKLFF. CDR3 coding DNA: TGTGCCAGCAGCGTCTATAATGAAAAACTGTTTTTT.

V usage is TRBV4-2 and J usage is TRBJ1-2; 8 bases line up with TRBD1. Germline V gene data show CDR1 as LGHNA and CDR2 as YNFKEQ. The V segment lost 0 bases and the J segment 0 bases; nucleotides outside the gene matches: 3. This CDR3 comprises 16 residues. The CDR3 protein is CASSQDHRGANYGYTF. The CDR3 DNA reads as TGTGCCAGCAGCCAAGATCACAGGGGGGCTAACTATGGCTACACCTTC.

The V and J genes are TRBV28 and TRBJ2-1, with 7 nucleotides matching TRBD2. V lost 5 bases to trimming and J lost 8 bases; unmatched junction nucleotides: 9. Germline V gives CDR1 MDHEN, CDR2 SYDVKM. The CDR3 runs to 14 residues. The CDR3 bases are TGTGCCAGCAGTCCCCGGGCGGGAGCCCATGAGCAGTTCTTC. Its protein product is CASSPRAGAHEQFF.

The rearrangement links TRBV6-1 to TRBJ2-1, with 9 bases lining up with TRBD2. The CDR3 has 15 amino acids. Germline V gives CDR1 MNHNS, CDR2 SASEGT. V trimming: 5 bases; J trimming: 5 bases; junction bases outside the gene matches: 7. CDR3 sequence (DNA): TGTGCCAGCAGTAACAGCGGGAGGTTGGACAATGAGCAGTTCTTC. This codes for CASSNSGRLDNEQFF.

This chain links TRBV19 with TRBJ2-1; D might be TRBD1 (6 bases). V was trimmed by 10 bases and J by 9 bases, leaving 19 bases between them. CDR3 length equals 13 residues. Per germline, CDR1 LNHDA and CDR2 SQIVND (reference sequence). CDR3 protein: CATRPRGTGEQFF. DNA of the CDR3: TGTGCCACCCGACCTAGGGGGACCGGTGAGCAGTTCTTC.

The V call is TRBV6-4, the J call TRBJ2-1; D might be TRBD1 (6 bases). The CDR3 length is 17 residues. Germline V gene sequence: CDR1 MRHNA, CDR2 SNTAGT. V was shortened by 5 bases and J by 8 bases, with 25 bases between the two germline ends. The CDR3 loop reads CASSSWDTSLGVDEQFF. CDR3 nucleotides: TGTGCCAGCAGTAGCTGGGACACGTCCCTTGGGGTCGATGAGCAGTTCTTC.

The CDR3: CTITDTQYF. The CDR3 bases are TGCACCATTACAGATACGCAGTATTTT. The rearrangement links TRBV20-1 to TRBJ2-3; D is undetermined. Germline-derived CDR1 and CDR2 are DFQATT and SNEGSKA (reference sequence). The CDR3 spans 9 residues.

J is TRBJ2-5 and V is TRBV5-4; D is undetermined. Between the trimmed V and J ends, which lost 3 bases and 4 bases, there was a span of 10 bases. The CDR3 consists of 13 residues. From germline, CDR1 is SGHNT and CDR2 YYREEE (reference sequence). CDR3 nucleotides: TGTGCCAGCAGCTCTTCCCTTCGAGAGACCCAGTACTTC. Protein sequence: CASSSSLRETQYF.

The chain couples TRBV5-1 to TRBJ2-7; the D gene is possibly TRBD1 (5 bases). Trimming cost V 5 bases and J 4 bases, with 10 bases left between them. The CDR3 runs 12 residues. The germline CDR1 and CDR2 sequences are SGHRS and YFSETQ. This CDR3 reads CASRGAAYEQYF. In DNA, the CDR3 is TGCGCCAGCAGAGGGGCCGCTTACGAGCAGTACTTC. The full variable domain, completed using reference TRBV5-1 and TRBJ2-7, is KAGVTQTPRYLIKTRGQQVTLSCSPISGHRSVSWYQQTPGQGLQFLFEYFSETQRNKGNFPGRFSGRQFSNSRSEMNVSTLELGDSALYLCASRGAAYEQYFGPGTRLTVT.

J is TRBJ2-1 and V is TRBV5-6; 11 bases fit TRBD2. The CDR3 extends over 14 amino acids. Unmatched junction bases numbered 2, after V lost 2 bases and J lost 7 bases. In germline, CDR1 is SGHDT, CDR2 YYEEEE. The chain's CDR3 is CASSFGTSGNEQFF. DNA for the CDR3: TGTGCCAGCAGCTTCGGGACTAGCGGTAATGAGCAGTTCTTC. The whole variable domain, filled in from reference TRBV5-6 and TRBJ2-1, reads DAGVTQSPTHLIKTRGQQVTLRCSPKSGHDTVSWYQQALGQGPQFIFQYYEEEERQRGNFPDRFSGHQFPNYSSELNVNALLLGDSALYLCASSFGTSGNEQFFGPGTRLTVL.

The chain combines TRBV6-5 with TRBJ2-1; 9 positions match TRBD2. V lost 3 bases, J lost 13 bases, and 10 bases stayed unmatched. The germline V gene has CDR1 MNHEY and CDR2 SVGAGI. The CDR3 totals 14 residues. The CDR3 sequence is CASSYTSGSPLQFF. CDR3 DNA: TGTGCCAGCAGTTATACTAGCGGGTCTCCACTTCAGTTCTTC.

The rearrangement uses TRBV4-3 and TRBJ2-5; D remains unclear. The CDR3 spans 12 residues. The V gene lost 0 bases and the J gene lost 10 bases, with 9 bases spanning the gap. Looked up from germline, CDR1 is LGHNA and CDR2 is YSLEER. CDR3 bases: TGCGCCAGCAGCCAAGATCGTACTGTCCAGTACTTC. This encodes CASSQDRTVQYF.

The rearrangement links TRBV27 to TRBJ1-1; D is possibly TRBD1 (5 bases). The germline gives CDR1 MNHEY, CDR2 SMNVEV (reference sequence). Trimming took 7 bases from V and 2 from J, leaving 11 bases between them. This CDR3 comprises 13 residues. The CDR3 sequence: CASTEGQNTEAFF. Written as DNA, the CDR3 is TGTGCCAGCACTGAAGGACAAAACACTGAAGCTTTCTTT.

This clone was seen a few times. V is TRBV5-1 and J is TRBJ2-7; D is perhaps TRBD2 (5 bases). V was pared by 0 bases and J by 3 bases, with 25 bases between. This CDR3 is built from 19 residues. Germline loops: CDR1 SGHRS, CDR2 YFSETQ. The CDR3 nucleotides read TGCGCCAGCAGCTTGGGTACATCACGCTCACAGCGGCGGATCTACGAGCAGTACTTC. This codes for CASSLGTSRSQRRIYEQYF.

V usage is TRBV27 and J usage is TRBJ2-7, with 7 nucleotides matching TRBD1. Germline V gene lookup returns CDR1 MNHEY and CDR2 SMNVEV (reference sequence). The CDR3 has 16 amino acids. Germline trimming cut 3 bases from V and 3 bases from J; bases unmatched to any gene: 11. The CDR3 reads CASSFFETGRDYEQYF. The CDR3 bases are TGTGCCAGCAGTTTCTTTGAGACAGGGAGAGACTACGAGCAGTACTTC.

V gene TRBV4-1 combines with J gene TRBJ2-1; D call uncertain. The V gene's germline CDR1 is MGHRA and CDR2 YSYEKL. V was clipped by 8 bases and J by 2 bases, with 25 bases between them. This CDR3 is built from 18 residues. CDR3 amino acids: CASARSLKALGAYNEQFF. The CDR3 DNA sequence: TGCGCCAGCGCGCGCTCTTTGAAAGCCCTAGGAGCCTACAATGAGCAGTTCTTC.